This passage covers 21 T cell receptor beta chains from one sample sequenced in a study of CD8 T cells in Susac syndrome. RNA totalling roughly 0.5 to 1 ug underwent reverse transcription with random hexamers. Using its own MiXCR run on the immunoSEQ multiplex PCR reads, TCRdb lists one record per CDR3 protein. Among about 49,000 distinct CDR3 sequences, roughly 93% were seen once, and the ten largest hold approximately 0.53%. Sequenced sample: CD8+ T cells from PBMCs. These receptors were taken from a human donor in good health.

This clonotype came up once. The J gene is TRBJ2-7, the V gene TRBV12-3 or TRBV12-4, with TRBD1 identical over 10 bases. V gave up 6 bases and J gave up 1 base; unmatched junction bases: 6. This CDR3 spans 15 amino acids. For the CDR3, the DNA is TGTGCCAGCAGGACCGGGACAGGGGCGTCCTACGAGCAGTACTTC. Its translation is CASRTGTGASYEQYF.

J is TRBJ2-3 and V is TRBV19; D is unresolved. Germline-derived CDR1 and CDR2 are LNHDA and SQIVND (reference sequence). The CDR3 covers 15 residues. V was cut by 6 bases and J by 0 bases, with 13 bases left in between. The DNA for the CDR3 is TGTGCCAGTAGGGTGGGATTTTCTAGCACAGATACGCAGTATTTT. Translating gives CASRVGFSSTDTQYF.

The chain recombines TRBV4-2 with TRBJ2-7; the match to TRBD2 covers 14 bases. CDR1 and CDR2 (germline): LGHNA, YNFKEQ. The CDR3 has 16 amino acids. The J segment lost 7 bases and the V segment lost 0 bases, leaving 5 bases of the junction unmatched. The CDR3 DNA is TGTGCCAGCAGCCAAGAGGGACTAGCGGGAGTCGGGGAGCAGTACTTC. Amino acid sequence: CASSQEGLAGVGEQYF.

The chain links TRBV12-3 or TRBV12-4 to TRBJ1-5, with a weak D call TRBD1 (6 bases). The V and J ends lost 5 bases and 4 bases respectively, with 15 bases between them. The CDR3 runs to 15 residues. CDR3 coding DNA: TGTGCCAGCAGTGTCCGGGACATCGTGAATCAGCCCCAGCATTTT. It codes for CASSVRDIVNQPQHF.

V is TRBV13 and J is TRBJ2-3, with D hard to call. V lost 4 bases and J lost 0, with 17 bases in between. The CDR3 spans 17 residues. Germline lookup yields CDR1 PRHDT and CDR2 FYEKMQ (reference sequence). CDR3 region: CASSSETTRLSTDTQYF. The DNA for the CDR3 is TGTGCCAGCAGCTCGGAAACGACGCGACTTAGCACAGATACGCAGTATTTT.

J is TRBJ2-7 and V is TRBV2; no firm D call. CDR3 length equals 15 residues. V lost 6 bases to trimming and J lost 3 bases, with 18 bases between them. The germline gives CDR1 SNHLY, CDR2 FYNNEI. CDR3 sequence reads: CASSSASSRSYEQYF. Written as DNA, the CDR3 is TGTGCCAGCAGCTCTGCAAGCAGTAGGAGCTACGAGCAGTACTTC.

The CDR3 region is CSAFSGSSYNEQFF. The CDR3, as DNA: TGCAGTGCTTTTAGCGGGAGCTCCTACAATGAGCAGTTCTTC. The J gene is TRBJ2-1, the V gene TRBV20-1; 9 bases match TRBD2. The CDR3 is 14 amino acids. Looked up from germline, CDR1 is DFQATT and CDR2 is SNEGSKA (reference sequence). The J segment lost 0 bases and the V segment lost 5 bases, leaving 2 bases of the junction unmatched.

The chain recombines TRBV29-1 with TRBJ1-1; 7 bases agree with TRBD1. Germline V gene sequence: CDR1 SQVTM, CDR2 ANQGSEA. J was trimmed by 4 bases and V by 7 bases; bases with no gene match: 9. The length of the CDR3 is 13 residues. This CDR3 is CSAPTGRGTEAFF. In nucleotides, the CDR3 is TGCAGCGCCCCGACAGGGAGGGGCACTGAAGCTTTCTTT. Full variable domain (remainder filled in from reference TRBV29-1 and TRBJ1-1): SAVISQKPSRDICQRGTSLTIQCQVDSQVTMMFWYRQQPGQSLTLIATANQGSEATYESGFVIDKFPISRPNLTFSTLTVSNMSPEDSSIYLCSAPTGRGTEAFFGQGTRLTVV.

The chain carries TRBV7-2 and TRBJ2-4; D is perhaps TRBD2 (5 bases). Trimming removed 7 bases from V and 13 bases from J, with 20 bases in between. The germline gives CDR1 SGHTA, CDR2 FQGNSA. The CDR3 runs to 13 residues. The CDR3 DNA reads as TGTGCCAGCACCCACCGGGGAGCCTTCCTCCAGTACTTC. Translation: CASTHRGAFLQYF.

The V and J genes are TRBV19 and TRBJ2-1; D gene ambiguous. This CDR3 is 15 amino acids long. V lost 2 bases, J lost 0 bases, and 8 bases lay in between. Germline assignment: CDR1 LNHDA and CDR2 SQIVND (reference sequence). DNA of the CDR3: TGTGCCAGTAGTATAACCGGATACTCCTACAATGAGCAGTTCTTC. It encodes CASSITGYSYNEQFF.

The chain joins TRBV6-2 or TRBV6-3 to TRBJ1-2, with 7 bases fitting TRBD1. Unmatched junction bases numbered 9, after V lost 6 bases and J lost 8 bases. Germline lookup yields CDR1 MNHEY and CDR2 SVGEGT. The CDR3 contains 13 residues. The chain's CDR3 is CASSRGTARGYTF. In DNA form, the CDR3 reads TGTGCCAGCAGCAGGGGGACGGCGCGGGGCTACACCTTC.

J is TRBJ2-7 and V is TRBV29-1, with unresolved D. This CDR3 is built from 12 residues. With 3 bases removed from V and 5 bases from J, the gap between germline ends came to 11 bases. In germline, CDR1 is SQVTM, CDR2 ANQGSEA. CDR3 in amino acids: CSVEKQPNEQYF. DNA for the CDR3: TGCAGCGTTGAGAAGCAACCTAACGAGCAGTACTTC.

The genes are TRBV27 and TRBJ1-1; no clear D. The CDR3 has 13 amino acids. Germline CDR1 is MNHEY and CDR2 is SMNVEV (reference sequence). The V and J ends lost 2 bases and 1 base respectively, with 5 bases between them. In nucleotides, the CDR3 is TGTGCCAGCAGTTTAGTCTCGAACACTGAAGCTTTCTTT. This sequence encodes CASSLVSNTEAFF.

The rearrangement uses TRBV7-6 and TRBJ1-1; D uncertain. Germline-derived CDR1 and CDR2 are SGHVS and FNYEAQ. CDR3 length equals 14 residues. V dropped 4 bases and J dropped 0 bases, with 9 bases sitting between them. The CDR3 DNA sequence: TGTGCCAGCAGCTCCGACGGGCTGAACACTGAAGCTTTCTTT. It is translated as CASSSDGLNTEAFF.

The CDR3 DNA is TGTGCCAGCGGAACAGGGGCCTCTTTGGAAGAGCAGTACTTC. It codes for CASGTGASLEEQYF. The V and J genes are TRBV28 and TRBJ2-7, with 7 bases lining up with TRBD1. Unmatched junction bases numbered 14, after V lost 8 bases and J lost 7 bases. Germline V gives CDR1 MDHEN, CDR2 SYDVKM. This CDR3 has 14 residues. The whole variable domain, filled in from reference TRBV28 and TRBJ2-7, reads DVKVTQSSRYLVKRTGEKVFLECVQDMDHENMFWYRQDPGLGLRLIYFSYDVKMKEKGDIPEGYSVSREKKERFSLILESASTNQTSMYLCASGTGASLEEQYFGPGTRLTVT.

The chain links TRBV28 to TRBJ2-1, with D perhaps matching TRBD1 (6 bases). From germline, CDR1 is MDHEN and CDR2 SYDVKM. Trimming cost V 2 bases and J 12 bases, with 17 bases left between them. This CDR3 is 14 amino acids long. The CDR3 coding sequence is TGTGCCAGCAGTTTAGGGGCTACAGGGAATAGGCAGTTCTTC. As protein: CASSLGATGNRQFF.

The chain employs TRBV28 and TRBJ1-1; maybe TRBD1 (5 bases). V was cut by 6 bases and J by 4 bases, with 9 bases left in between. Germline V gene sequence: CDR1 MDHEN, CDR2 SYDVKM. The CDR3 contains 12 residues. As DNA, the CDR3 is TGTGCCAGCAGCAGAGGGGCCACTGAAGCTTTCTTT. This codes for CASSRGATEAFF.

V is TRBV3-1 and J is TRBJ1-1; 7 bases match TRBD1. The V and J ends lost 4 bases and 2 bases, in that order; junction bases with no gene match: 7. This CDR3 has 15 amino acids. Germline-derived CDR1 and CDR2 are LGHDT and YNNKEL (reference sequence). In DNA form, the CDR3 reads TGTGCCAGCAGCCGCTTAGGGACAGATAACACTGAAGCTTTCTTT. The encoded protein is CASSRLGTDNTEAFF.

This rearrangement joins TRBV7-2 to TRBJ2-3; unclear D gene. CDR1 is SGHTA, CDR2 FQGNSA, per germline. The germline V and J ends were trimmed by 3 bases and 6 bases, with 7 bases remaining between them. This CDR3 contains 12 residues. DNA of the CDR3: TGTGCCAGCAGCTTCCTCGGGGATACGCAGTATTTT. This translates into CASSFLGDTQYF.

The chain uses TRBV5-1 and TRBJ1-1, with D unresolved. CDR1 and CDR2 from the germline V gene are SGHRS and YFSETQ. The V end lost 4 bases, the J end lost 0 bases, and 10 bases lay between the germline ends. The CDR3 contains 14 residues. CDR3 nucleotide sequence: TGCGCCAGCAGCCCCACGAGCATGAACACTGAAGCTTTCTTT. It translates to CASSPTSMNTEAFF.

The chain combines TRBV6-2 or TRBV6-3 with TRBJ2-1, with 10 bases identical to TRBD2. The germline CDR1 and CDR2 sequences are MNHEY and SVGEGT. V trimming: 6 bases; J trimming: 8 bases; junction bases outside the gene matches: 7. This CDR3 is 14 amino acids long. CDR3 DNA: TGTGCCAGCAGCTCTAGCGGGAGAACCGATGAGCAGTTCTTC. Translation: CASSSSGRTDEQFF.